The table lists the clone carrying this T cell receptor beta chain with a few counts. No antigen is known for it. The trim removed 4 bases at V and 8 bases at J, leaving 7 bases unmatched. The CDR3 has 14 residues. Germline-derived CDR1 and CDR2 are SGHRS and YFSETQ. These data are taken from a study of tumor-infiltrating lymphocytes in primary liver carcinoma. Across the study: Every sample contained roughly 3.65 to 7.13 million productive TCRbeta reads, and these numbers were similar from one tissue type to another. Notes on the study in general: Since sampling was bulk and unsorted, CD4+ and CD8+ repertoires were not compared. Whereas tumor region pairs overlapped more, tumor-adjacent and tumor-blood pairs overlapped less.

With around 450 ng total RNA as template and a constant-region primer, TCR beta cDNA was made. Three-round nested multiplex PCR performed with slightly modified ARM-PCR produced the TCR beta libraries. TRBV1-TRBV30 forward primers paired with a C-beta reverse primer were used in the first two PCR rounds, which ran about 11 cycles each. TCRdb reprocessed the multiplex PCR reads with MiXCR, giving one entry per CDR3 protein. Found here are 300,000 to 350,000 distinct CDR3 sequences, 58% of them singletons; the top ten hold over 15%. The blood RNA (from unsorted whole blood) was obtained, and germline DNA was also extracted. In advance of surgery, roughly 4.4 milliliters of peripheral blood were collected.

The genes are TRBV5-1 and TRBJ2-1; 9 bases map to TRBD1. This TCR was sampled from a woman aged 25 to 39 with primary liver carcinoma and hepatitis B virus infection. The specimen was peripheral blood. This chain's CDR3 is CASSPGQGLDEQFF. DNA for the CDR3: TGCGCCAGCAGCCCCGGACAGGGGTTGGATGAGCAGTTCTTC.